Presented here are 29 T cell receptor beta chains from one specimen sequenced in a study of early T cells in non-severe SARS-CoV-2 infection. TCRdb reprocessed the 5' RACE reads with MiXCR, giving one entry per CDR3 protein. The sample shows about 56,000 distinct CDR3 sequences, about 14% of them seen only once. The sample was whole blood, taken at baseline. All receptors come from an adult who was a healthcare worker with PCR-confirmed SARS-CoV-2 infection or an uninfected control (not recorded which).

In its sample, this clonotype was seen a few times. J is TRBJ2-1 and V is TRBV18, with unresolved D. CDR3 length: 15 residues. CDR1 KGHSH and CDR2 LQKENI come from the germline V gene. V lost 8 bases and J 2 bases, leaving 16 bases between the germline ends. The CDR3 DNA follows: TGTGCCAGCACGGCCCCGCAGAGACCCTACAATGAGCAGTTCTTC. This translates into CASTAPQRPYNEQFF.

The chain couples TRBV19 to TRBJ2-3; D is ambiguous. The V and J ends lost 3 bases and 4 bases respectively, with 11 bases between them. Germline loops: CDR1 LNHDA, CDR2 SQIVND (reference sequence). The CDR3 is 14 residues long. The CDR3 coding sequence is TGTGCCAGTAGTATTATGGTAGGGCCAGATACGCAGTATTTT. Amino acids: CASSIMVGPDTQYF.

This clonotype was observed a few times. V gene TRBV7-9 combines with J gene TRBJ2-4; either TRBD1 or TRBD2 may fit D (5 bases each). CDR1 and CDR2 (germline): SEHNR, FQNEAQ (reference sequence). Between the trimmed V and J ends, which lost 7 bases and 4 bases, there was a span of 26 bases. This CDR3 is 18 amino acids long. The CDR3 DNA reads as TGTGCCAGCACGGGGTCTGCTGGGACCCCTCTCGGGAAAAACATTCAGTACTTC. Protein: CASTGSAGTPLGKNIQYF.

This chain's CDR3 is CASSVGRLGEETQYF. The CDR3 nucleotides read TGTGCCAGCAGCGTAGGACGGTTGGGGGAGGAGACCCAGTACTTC. This rearrangement joins TRBV9 to TRBJ2-5; D may match TRBD1 or TRBD2 (5 bases each). V shed 0 bases and J shed 5 bases, with 14 bases lying between them. CDR3 length equals 15 residues. Germline V gene data show CDR1 as SGDLS and CDR2 as YYNGEE.

The chain recombines TRBV7-6 with TRBJ2-1; D might be TRBD2 (6 bases). Germline-derived CDR1 and CDR2 are SGHVS and FNYEAQ. V lost 5 bases to trimming and J lost 7 bases, with 27 bases between them. The CDR3 covers 18 residues. The DNA of the CDR3 is TGTGCCAGCAGCGCCACAGAAACCCGGAGGGCCGGATTAAATGAGCAGTTCTTC. It yields the protein CASSATETRRAGLNEQFF.

This clonotype was observed a handful of times. The V gene is TRBV29-1, the J gene TRBJ1-1; no clear D gene. The CDR3 has 13 amino acids. Germline V gene sequence: CDR1 SQVTM, CDR2 ANQGSEA. Trimming removed 1 base from V and 3 bases from J, with 9 bases in between. The CDR3 region has the DNA TGCAGCGTTGAAGGGGTAGGAGACACTGAAGCTTTCTTT. Translated, it gives CSVEGVGDTEAFF.

Many counts were recorded for this clonotype. V is TRBV9 and J is TRBJ1-5; D is uncertain. Germline-derived CDR1 and CDR2 are SGDLS and YYNGEE. The germline V and J ends were trimmed by 3 bases and 6 bases, with 10 bases remaining between them. This CDR3 is 13 amino acids long. CDR3 DNA sequence: TGTGCCAGCAGCGACCGTCCTAGTCAGCCCCAGCATTTT. Residues: CASSDRPSQPQHF.

The chain recombines TRBV5-1 with TRBJ2-5; no clear D gene. V was clipped by 4 bases and J by 1 base, with 8 bases between them. CDR3 length: 13 residues. Germline V gene data show CDR1 as SGHRS and CDR2 as YFSETQ. In DNA, the CDR3 is TGCGCCAGCAGCGCCGGAACCCAAGAGACCCAGTACTTC. The encoded protein is CASSAGTQETQYF.

The chain has TRBV12-3 or TRBV12-4 and TRBJ1-6; D uncertain. The V gene lost 3 bases and the J gene lost 7 bases, with 7 bases spanning the gap. The CDR3 has 13 amino acids. DNA of the CDR3: TGTGCCAGCAGTTTGGGCGTAAATTCACCCCTCCACTTT. Amino acid sequence: CASSLGVNSPLHF.

This clonotype was counted at least ten times. This chain links TRBV6-2 or TRBV6-3 with TRBJ2-1; D call uncertain. The CDR3 contains 16 residues. The germline V and J ends were trimmed by 5 bases and 0 bases, with 14 bases remaining between them. Germline V gives CDR1 MNHEY, CDR2 SVGEGT. The CDR3 nucleotides are TGTGCCAGCAGTGACCCTCAATCCAGCTCCTACAATGAGCAGTTCTTC. It encodes CASSDPQSSSYNEQFF.

This clonotype was found a few times. The V call is TRBV9, the J call TRBJ1-5; D is unresolved. CDR1 and CDR2 from the germline V gene are SGDLS and YYNGEE. V was pared by 0 bases and J by 7 bases, with 11 bases between. CDR3 size: 14 residues. CDR3 DNA: TGTGCCAGCAGCGTAGATGAGGGCTACCAGCCCCAGCATTTT. Residues: CASSVDEGYQPQHF.

This sequence joins TRBV30 and TRBJ2-7, with TRBD1 matching over 8 bases. The CDR3 is made up of 14 amino acids. V was pared by 1 base and J by 1 base, with 3 bases of the junction left unmatched. Per the germline V gene, CDR1 is GTSNPN and CDR2 is SVGIG (reference sequence). CDR3 bases: TGTGCCTGGAGTGGACAGGGGAGGTCCTACGAGCAGTACTTC. Its translation: CAWSGQGRSYEQYF.

This chain uses TRBV9 with TRBJ2-2, with D uncertain. Deletions cut 0 bases from V and 6 bases from J, with 15 bases between. Per germline, CDR1 SGDLS and CDR2 YYNGEE. This CDR3 has 16 residues. The DNA of the CDR3 is TGTGCCAGCAGCGTAGTTTCGCTAATCTCGGCCGGGGAGCTGTTTTTT. The encoded protein is CASSVVSLISAGELFF.

The rearrangement joins TRBV6-5 to TRBJ2-3, with TRBD2 matching over 11 bases. Per the germline V gene, CDR1 is MNHEY and CDR2 is SVGAGI. V was clipped by 6 bases and J by 6 bases; unmatched bases: 5. The CDR3 extends over 14 amino acids. CDR3 DNA sequence: TGTGCCAGCAGCACTAGCGGGAGAAGTGATACGCAGTATTTT. Encoded protein: CASSTSGRSDTQYF.

The chain employs TRBV7-8 and TRBJ2-5; 8 bases map to TRBD1. The CDR3 sequence is 15 residues long. V lost 3 bases to trimming and J lost 2 bases; unmatched junction nucleotides: 5. The germline CDR1 and CDR2 sequences are SGHVS and FQNEAQ. CDR3 region: CASSFPYRGQETQYF. The CDR3 DNA reads as TGTGCCAGCAGCTTCCCGTACAGGGGGCAAGAGACCCAGTACTTC.

This clonotype was seen repeatedly, ten times or more. V gene TRBV7-8 combines with J gene TRBJ2-7; D not certain. The CDR3 has 16 residues. Trimming removed 4 bases at V and 4 bases at J, with 20 bases between. Per the germline V gene, CDR1 is SGHVS and CDR2 is FQNEAQ. The CDR3 nucleotides read TGTGCCAGCAGCTCGTTATCTTTACCGGCCGCTTACGAGCAGTACTTC. It yields the protein CASSSLSLPAAYEQYF.

This clonotype has only a few counts. The chain is built from TRBV7-9 and TRBJ2-1; D gene uncertain. The length of the CDR3 is 12 residues. Germline V gives CDR1 SEHNR, CDR2 FQNEAQ (reference sequence). With 5 bases removed from V and 8 bases from J, the gap between germline ends came to 10 bases. CDR3: CASSPNFDEQFF. CDR3 coding DNA: TGTGCCAGCAGCCCGAATTTCGATGAGCAGTTCTTC.

This clonotype was observed a handful of times. This chain uses TRBV21-1 with TRBJ2-7; the table's D call, TRBD1, was not checked against the DNA. TRBV21-1 is marked as a pseudogene. The CDR3 runs 17 residues. The CDR3 loop is CASCRLGTGTGLYEQYF. CDR3 coding DNA: TGTGCCTCCTGTCGGCTGGGTACAGGGACAGGTTTGTACGAGCAGTACTTC.

This clonotype was counted ten times or more. The V and J genes are TRBV6-1 and TRBJ1-5; D is uncertain. Germline V gene sequence: CDR1 MNHNS, CDR2 SASEGT. The CDR3 is 14 residues long. V gave up 2 bases and J gave up 3 bases, with 8 bases separating them. CDR3 sequence: CASSEYLVNQPQHF. The CDR3 DNA sequence: TGTGCCAGCAGTGAATACCTTGTCAATCAGCCCCAGCATTTT.

This clonotype was counted between two and nine times. J is TRBJ1-4 and V is TRBV4-1; D is unresolved. Between the trimmed V and J ends, which lost 4 bases and 7 bases, there was a span of 10 bases. From germline, CDR1 is MGHRA and CDR2 YSYEKL. The CDR3 length is 13 residues. The CDR3 DNA is TGCGCCAGCAGCCTCTCTCAGCGTGAAAAACTGTTTTTT. It yields the protein CASSLSQREKLFF.

This clonotype was found a few times. The CDR3 spells CASSSQGHPMNTEAFF. The CDR3 coding sequence is TGTGCCAGCAGTTCGCAGGGGCACCCTATGAACACTGAAGCTTTCTTT. The chain uses TRBV2 and TRBJ1-1; D may be TRBD1 (6 bases). The germline V gene encodes CDR1 SNHLY and CDR2 FYNNEI. The CDR3 sequence is 16 residues long. Trimming cost V 5 bases and J 0 bases, with 16 bases left between them.

The chain's CDR3 is CASSDTDTQYF. The CDR3, as DNA: TGTGCCAGCAGCGACACAGATACGCAGTATTTT. This sequence joins TRBV7-9 and TRBJ2-3; D call uncertain. Per the germline V gene, CDR1 is SEHNR and CDR2 is FQNEAQ (reference sequence). The V gene lost 5 bases and the J gene lost 2 bases, with 2 bases spanning the gap. The CDR3 runs to 11 residues. The full variable domain, with the rest looked up from reference TRBV7-9 and TRBJ2-3, is DTGVSQNPRHKITKRGQNVTFRCDPISEHNRLYWYRQTLGQGPEFLTYFQNEAQLEKSRLLSDRFSAERPKGSFSTLEIQRTEQGDSAMYLCASSDTDTQYFGPGTRLTVL.

This clonotype turned up a few times. The CDR3 is CASSQAFSRVKGYTF. In DNA, the CDR3 is TGTGCCAGCAGCCAAGCCTTCAGCAGGGTAAAGGGCTACACCTTC. The V call is TRBV3-1, the J call TRBJ1-2; TRBD1 might be the D (5 bases). In germline, CDR1 is LGHDT, CDR2 YNNKEL (reference sequence). This CDR3 is 15 amino acids long. V was clipped by 1 base and J by 8 bases, with 17 bases between them.

This clonotype showed up many times. The rearrangement joins TRBV5-1 to TRBJ2-3; D unclear. This CDR3 is built from 13 residues. CDR1 and CDR2 from the germline V gene are SGHRS and YFSETQ. Trimming removed 0 bases from V and 1 base from J, with 3 bases in between. The CDR3 nucleotides read TGCGCCAGCAGCTTGGATCGCACAGATACGCAGTATTTT. Protein: CASSLDRTDTQYF.

The chain employs TRBV7-2 and TRBJ2-1; D unresolved. CDR3 length: 12 residues. Germline values: CDR1 SGHTA, CDR2 FQGNSA. V was clipped by 2 bases and J by 9 bases, with 8 bases between them. The CDR3 is CASSLTMREQFF. CDR3 in DNA: TGTGCCAGCAGCTTAACCATGCGTGAGCAGTTCTTC.

This chain connects TRBV3-1 to TRBJ2-2; perhaps D is TRBD1 or TRBD2 (5 bases each). The CDR3 contains 15 residues. The germline V gene has CDR1 LGHDT and CDR2 YNNKEL (reference sequence). V was cut by 2 bases and J by 2 bases, with 9 bases left in between. The CDR3 sequence is CASSQRGRNTGELFF. CDR3 coding DNA: TGTGCCAGCAGCCAAAGGGGACGTAACACCGGGGAGCTGTTTTTT.

This clonotype was observed a handful of times. This rearrangement joins TRBV2 to TRBJ2-1, with 7 bases that match TRBD2. The CDR3 has 12 amino acids. V was clipped by 8 bases and J by 9 bases; unmatched bases: 7. Germline V gives CDR1 SNHLY, CDR2 FYNNEI. CDR3 bases: TGTGCCAGCGGGAGTTTAGCGGGTGAGCAGTTCTTC. Translated: CASGSLAGEQFF.

The chain has TRBV4-1 and TRBJ2-7; TRBD1 matches at 7 bases. Trimming took 4 bases from V and 4 from J; bases not matched to a gene: 7. Germline V gene data show CDR1 as MGHRA and CDR2 as YSYEKL. CDR3 length: 14 residues. The CDR3 loop is CASSRTGVRYEQYF. Written as DNA, the CDR3 is TGCGCCAGCAGCCGAACAGGGGTTCGGTACGAGCAGTACTTC.

This clonotype was counted between two and nine times. This chain joins TRBV2 and TRBJ2-7, with 10 bases identical to TRBD2. This CDR3 has 14 residues. Unmatched junction bases numbered 4, after V lost 6 bases and J lost 2 bases. Germline assignment: CDR1 SNHLY and CDR2 FYNNEI. The CDR3 sequence is CASSLSGRTYEQYF. CDR3 sequence (DNA): TGTGCCAGCAGCCTTAGCGGGAGGACCTACGAGCAGTACTTC.